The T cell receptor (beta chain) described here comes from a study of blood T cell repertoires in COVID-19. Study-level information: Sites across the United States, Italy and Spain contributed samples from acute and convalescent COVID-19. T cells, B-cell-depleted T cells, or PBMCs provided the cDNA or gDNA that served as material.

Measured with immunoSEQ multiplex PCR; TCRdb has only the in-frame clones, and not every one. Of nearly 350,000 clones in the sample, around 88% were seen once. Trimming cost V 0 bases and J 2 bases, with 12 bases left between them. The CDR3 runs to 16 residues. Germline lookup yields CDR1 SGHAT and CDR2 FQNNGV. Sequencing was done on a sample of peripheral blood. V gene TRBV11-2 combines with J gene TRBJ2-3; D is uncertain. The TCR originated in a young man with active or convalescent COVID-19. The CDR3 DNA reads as TGTGCCAGCAGCTTAGATCCGCTTAGAGCCACAGATACGCAGTATTTT. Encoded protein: CASSLDPLRATDTQYF.